A single sample gave rise to the 13 T cell receptor beta chains below, sequenced in a study of blood T cell repertoires in COVID-19. TCRdb's copy holds only in-frame clones and misses some; the assay was immunoSEQ multiplex PCR. The repertoire holds about 74,000 clones, with around 88% as singletons. The sample was peripheral blood. These receptors all come from a woman aged 80 or over with acute or convalescent COVID-19.

J is TRBJ1-1 and V is TRBV25-1; D gene uncertain. CDR1 is MGHDK and CDR2 is SYGVNS in the germline V gene. The CDR3 length is 12 residues. V lost 4 bases and J lost 10, with 13 bases in between. CDR3 sequence (DNA): TGTGCCAGCAGTGCGAGTAGCGGAGGAGCTTTCTTT. It codes for CASSASSGGAFF.

The V gene is TRBV19, the J gene TRBJ2-4, with 9 bases aligning to TRBD2. V shed 0 bases, J shed 2 bases, and the junction held 8 bases outside the gene matches. The CDR3 contains 18 residues. Germline CDR1 reads LNHDA; CDR2 reads SQIVND (reference sequence). This chain's CDR3 is CASSIDPRRGGPKNIQYF. The CDR3 nucleotides read TGTGCCAGTAGTATAGACCCGAGGCGGGGGGGTCCCAAAAACATTCAGTACTTC.

This chain connects TRBV2 to TRBJ1-3; possible D gene TRBD1, 5 bases. The CDR3 is 12 amino acids. Germline lookup yields CDR1 SNHLY and CDR2 FYNNEI. V lost 8 bases and J 4 bases, leaving 9 bases between the germline ends. For the CDR3, the DNA is TGTGCCAGCCAGGACAAGGGAAACACCATATATTTT. Translating gives CASQDKGNTIYF. Using reference TRBV2 and TRBJ1-3 for the parts outside the CDR3, the full variable domain is EPEVTQTPSHQVTQMGQEVILRCVPISNHLYFYWYRQILGQKVEFLVSFYNNEISEKSEIFDDQFSVERPDGSNFTLKIRSTKLEDSAMYFCASQDKGNTIYFGEGSWLTVV.

This clone was recorded only once. J is TRBJ2-3 and V is TRBV5-6; 12 nucleotides agree with TRBD2. Unmatched junction bases numbered 8, after V lost 2 bases and J lost 4 bases. The V gene's germline CDR1 is SGHDT and CDR2 YYEEEE. The CDR3 contains 17 residues. Written as DNA, the CDR3 is TGTGCCAGCAGCTTACGGACTAGCGGGGTGGGGGCAGATACGCAGTATTTT. Protein: CASSLRTSGVGADTQYF.

The V and J genes are TRBV12-3 or TRBV12-4 and TRBJ1-2; unclear D gene. The V and J ends lost 5 bases and 4 bases respectively, with 5 bases between them. The CDR3 extends over 11 amino acids. CDR3 loop: CASSPLYGYTF. The CDR3 DNA follows: TGTGCCAGCAGTCCCCTCTATGGCTACACCTTC.

The rearrangement links TRBV2 to TRBJ1-4, with 10 bases fitting TRBD1. The CDR3 totals 14 residues. Germline V lookup: CDR1 SNHLY, CDR2 FYNNEI. With V trimmed by 7 bases and J by 10 bases, 9 bases remained unmatched. The CDR3 protein is CASKRDRGYAKLFF. The CDR3 nucleotides are TGTGCCAGCAAGAGGGACAGGGGATATGCAAAACTGTTTTTT.

The chain uses TRBV7-9 and TRBJ2-5; TRBD2 agrees at 7 bases. This CDR3 has 19 residues. Germline loops: CDR1 SEHNR, CDR2 FQNEAQ (reference sequence). J was trimmed by 4 bases and V by 2 bases; bases with no gene match: 19. CDR3 in amino acids: CASSLRRFTGGGNGETQYF. Here the CDR3 DNA reads TGTGCCAGCAGCTTACGTCGGTTTACGGGAGGAGGGAATGGAGAGACCCAGTACTTC.

CDR3: CATSRDRGYNEQFF. The CDR3 bases are TGTGCCACCAGCAGAGATAGGGGCTACAATGAGCAGTTCTTC. The rearrangement uses TRBV15 and TRBJ2-1; TRBD1 might be the D (5 bases). Trimming removed 0 bases at V and 3 bases at J, with 6 bases between. This CDR3 contains 14 residues. Germline-derived CDR1 and CDR2 are LNHNV and YYDKDF (reference sequence).

The CDR3 loop is CASSLGVVETQYF. In DNA, the CDR3 is TGTGCCAGCAGCCTCGGTGTGGTGGAGACCCAGTACTTC. The chain combines TRBV11-2 with TRBJ2-5; no firm D call. This CDR3 is built from 13 residues. Looked up from germline, CDR1 is SGHAT and CDR2 is FQNNGV. V gave up 5 bases and J gave up 5 bases, with 12 bases separating them.

V usage is TRBV7-8 and J usage is TRBJ1-5, with TRBD1 matching over 7 bases. The V gene's germline CDR1 is SGHVS and CDR2 FQNEAQ. The CDR3 extends over 13 amino acids. V lost 5 bases to trimming and J lost 5 bases; unmatched junction nucleotides: 3. Here the CDR3 reads CASSRDRDQPQHF. The CDR3 coding sequence is TGTGCCAGCAGCAGAGACAGGGATCAGCCCCAGCATTTT. Filled out from reference TRBV7-8 and TRBJ1-5, the complete variable domain reads GAGVSQSPRYKVAKRGQDVALRCDPISGHVSLFWYQQALGQGPEFLTYFQNEAQLDKSGLPSDRFFAERPEGSVSTLKIQRTQQEDSAVYLCASSRDRDQPQHFGDGTRLSIL.

The rearrangement uses TRBV27 and TRBJ1-5; maybe TRBD1 (6 bases). The CDR3 runs 15 residues. Germline loops: CDR1 MNHEY, CDR2 SMNVEV (reference sequence). V was cut by 5 bases and J by 1 base, with 12 bases left in between. The CDR3 nucleotides read TGTGCCAGCAGTCCGCTGGACAGAAGCAATCAGCCCCAGCATTTT. Its protein product is CASSPLDRSNQPQHF.

J is TRBJ1-3 and V is TRBV6-5; 10 nucleotides agree with TRBD1. Trimming at V came to 8 bases and at J to 4 bases, leaving 5 bases not matched to a gene. This CDR3 has 14 residues. The germline V gene encodes CDR1 MNHEY and CDR2 SVGAGI. Here the CDR3 DNA reads TGTGCCAGCCGCGGGACAGGGGTAGGAAACACCATATATTTT. This codes for CASRGTGVGNTIYF.

This chain joins TRBV15 and TRBJ2-5; 7 positions match TRBD2. The V and J ends lost 10 bases and 1 base, in that order; junction bases with no gene match: 12. This CDR3 contains 15 residues. Germline CDR1 LNHNV, CDR2 YYDKDF (reference sequence). The CDR3 region is CASKGRAGAQETQYF. The CDR3 DNA is TGTGCCAGCAAGGGCCGGGCGGGAGCCCAAGAGACCCAGTACTTC.